This T cell receptor beta chain stems from a study of neoadjuvant nivolumab and ipilimumab in lung cancer. Only a few counts were recorded for this clone. The antigen remains unidentified. Study results and caveats: Pretherapy blood TCR richness correlated positively with resected tumor richness. Compared with tumor-adjacent uninvolved lung, resected tumors showed greater richness and clonality.

The assay was immunoSEQ multiplex PCR, and TCRdb's table has in-frame clones only and misses some. Of 4,000 to 5,000 clones listed, about 73% are singletons. This sequence was found in an adult with non-small cell lung cancer. The specimen comprised tumor tissue, sampled after neoadjuvant nivolumab, alone or with ipilimumab, at or shortly before surgery.

CDR3 amino acids: CASSQDARETQYF. The CDR3 coding sequence is TGCGCCAGCAGCCAAGATGCTAGGGAGACCCAGTACTTC. The chain joins TRBV4-3 to TRBJ2-5; D remains ambiguous. The CDR3 runs 13 residues. V lost 0 bases and J lost 5, with 7 bases in between. Germline V CDR1 and CDR2: LGHNA, YSLEER.